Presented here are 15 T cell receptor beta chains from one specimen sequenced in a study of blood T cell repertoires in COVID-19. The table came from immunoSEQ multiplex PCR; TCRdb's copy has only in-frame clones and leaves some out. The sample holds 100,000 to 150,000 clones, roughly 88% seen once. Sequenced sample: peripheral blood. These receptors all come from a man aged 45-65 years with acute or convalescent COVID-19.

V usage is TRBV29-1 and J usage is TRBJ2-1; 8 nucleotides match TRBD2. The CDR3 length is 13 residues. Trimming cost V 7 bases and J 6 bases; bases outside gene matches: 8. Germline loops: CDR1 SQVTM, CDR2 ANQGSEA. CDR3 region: CSATVSGVNEQFF. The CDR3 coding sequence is TGCAGCGCCACTGTTAGCGGGGTCAATGAGCAGTTCTTC.

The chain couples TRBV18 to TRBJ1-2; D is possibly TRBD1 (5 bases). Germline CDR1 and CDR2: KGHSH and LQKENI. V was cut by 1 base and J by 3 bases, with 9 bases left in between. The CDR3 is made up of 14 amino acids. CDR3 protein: CASSPQGRDYGYTF. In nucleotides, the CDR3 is TGTGCCAGCTCACCACAGGGGAGGGACTATGGCTACACCTTC.

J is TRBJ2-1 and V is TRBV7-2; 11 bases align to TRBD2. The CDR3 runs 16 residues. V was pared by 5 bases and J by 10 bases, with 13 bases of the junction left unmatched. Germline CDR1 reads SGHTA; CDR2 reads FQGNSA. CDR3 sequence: CASSGGLTSGGSEQFF. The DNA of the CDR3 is TGTGCCAGCAGCGGGGGCCTTACTAGCGGGGGATCGGAGCAGTTCTTC.

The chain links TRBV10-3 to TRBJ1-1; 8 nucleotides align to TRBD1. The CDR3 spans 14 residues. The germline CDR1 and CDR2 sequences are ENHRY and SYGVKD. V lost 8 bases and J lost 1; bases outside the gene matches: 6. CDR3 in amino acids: CAILRDRPNTEAFF. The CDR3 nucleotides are TGTGCCATCCTAAGGGACAGGCCGAACACTGAAGCTTTCTTT.

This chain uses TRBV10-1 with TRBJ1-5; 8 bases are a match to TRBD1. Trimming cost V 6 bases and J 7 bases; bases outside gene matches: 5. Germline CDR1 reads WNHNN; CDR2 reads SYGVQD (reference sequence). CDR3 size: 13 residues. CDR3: CASSRDRYQPQHF. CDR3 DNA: TGCGCCAGCAGCCGGGACAGGTACCAGCCCCAGCATTTT.

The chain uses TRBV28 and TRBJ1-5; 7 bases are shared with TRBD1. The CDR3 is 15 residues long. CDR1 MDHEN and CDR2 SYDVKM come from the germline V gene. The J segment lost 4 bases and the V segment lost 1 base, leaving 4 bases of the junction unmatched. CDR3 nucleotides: TGTGCCAGCAGTTTATCGGCCAGGGGGAATCAGCCCCAGCATTTT. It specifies CASSLSARGNQPQHF.

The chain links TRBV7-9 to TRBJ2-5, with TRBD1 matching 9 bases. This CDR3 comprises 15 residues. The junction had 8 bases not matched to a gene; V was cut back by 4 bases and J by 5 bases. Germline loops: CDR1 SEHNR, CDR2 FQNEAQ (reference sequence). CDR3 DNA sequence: TGTGCCAGCAGCTCCCGGACAGGGGCGGAGGAGACCCAGTACTTC. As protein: CASSSRTGAEETQYF.

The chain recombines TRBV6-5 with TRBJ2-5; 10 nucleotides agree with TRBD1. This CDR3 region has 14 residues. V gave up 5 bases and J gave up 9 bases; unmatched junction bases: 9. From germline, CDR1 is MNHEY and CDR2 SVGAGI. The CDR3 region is CASSQDRGVKAQYF. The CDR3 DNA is TGTGCCAGCAGTCAGGACAGGGGGGTTAAGGCCCAGTACTTC.

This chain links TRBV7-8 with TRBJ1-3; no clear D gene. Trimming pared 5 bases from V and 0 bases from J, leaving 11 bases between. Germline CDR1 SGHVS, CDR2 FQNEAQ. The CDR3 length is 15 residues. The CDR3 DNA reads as TGTGCCAGCAGCGCGACACCCTACTCTGGAAACACCATATATTTT. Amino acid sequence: CASSATPYSGNTIYF. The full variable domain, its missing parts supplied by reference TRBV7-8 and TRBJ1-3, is GAGVSQSPRYKVAKRGQDVALRCDPISGHVSLFWYQQALGQGPEFLTYFQNEAQLDKSGLPSDRFFAERPEGSVSTLKIQRTQQEDSAVYLCASSATPYSGNTIYFGEGSWLTVV.

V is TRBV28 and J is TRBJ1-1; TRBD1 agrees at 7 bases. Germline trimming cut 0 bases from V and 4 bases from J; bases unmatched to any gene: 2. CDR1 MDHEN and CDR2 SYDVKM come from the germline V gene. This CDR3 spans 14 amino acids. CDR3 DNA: TGTGCCAGCAGTTTATGGGCAGGGGGCACTGAAGCTTTCTTT. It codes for CASSLWAGGTEAFF.

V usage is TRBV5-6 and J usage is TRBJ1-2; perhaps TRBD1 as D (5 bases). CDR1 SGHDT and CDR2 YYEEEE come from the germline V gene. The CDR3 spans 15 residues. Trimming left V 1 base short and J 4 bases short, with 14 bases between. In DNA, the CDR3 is TGTGCCAGCAGCTTGTGGCCGCCCGGGGGCTATGGCTACACCTTC. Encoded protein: CASSLWPPGGYGYTF. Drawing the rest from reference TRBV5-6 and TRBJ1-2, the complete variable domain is DAGVTQSPTHLIKTRGQQVTLRCSPKSGHDTVSWYQQALGQGPQFIFQYYEEEERQRGNFPDRFSGHQFPNYSSELNVNALLLGDSALYLCASSLWPPGGYGYTFGSGTRLTVV.

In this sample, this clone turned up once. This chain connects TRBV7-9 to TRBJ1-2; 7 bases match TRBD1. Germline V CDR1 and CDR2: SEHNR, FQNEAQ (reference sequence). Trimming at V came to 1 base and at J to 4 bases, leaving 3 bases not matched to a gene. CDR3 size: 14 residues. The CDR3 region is CASSLVGQTYGYTF. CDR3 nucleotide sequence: TGTGCCAGCAGCTTAGTGGGACAGACCTATGGCTACACCTTC.

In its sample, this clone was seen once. The DNA for the CDR3 is TGTGCCAGCGGGAGTGGCTCCTCAGAGACCCAGTACTTC. As protein: CASGSGSSETQYF. The rearrangement links TRBV28 to TRBJ2-5, with a tentative D call TRBD2 (5 bases). This CDR3 has 13 residues. The germline V gene encodes CDR1 MDHEN and CDR2 SYDVKM. Trimming took 8 bases from V and 4 from J, leaving 14 bases between them.

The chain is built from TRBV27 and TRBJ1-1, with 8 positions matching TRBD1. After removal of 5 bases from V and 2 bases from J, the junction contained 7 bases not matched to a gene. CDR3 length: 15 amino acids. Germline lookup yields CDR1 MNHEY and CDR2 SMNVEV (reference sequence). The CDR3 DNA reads TGTGCCAGCAGTCAGGGGGCGTCCCGAAACACTGAAGCTTTCTTT. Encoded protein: CASSQGASRNTEAFF.

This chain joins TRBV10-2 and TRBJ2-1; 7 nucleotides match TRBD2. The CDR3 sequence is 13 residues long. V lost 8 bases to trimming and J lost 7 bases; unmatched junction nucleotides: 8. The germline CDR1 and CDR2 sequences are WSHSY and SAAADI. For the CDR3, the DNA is TGCGCCAGCCGAGACGGGGGGAGGAATGAGCAGTTCTTC. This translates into CASRDGGRNEQFF.